The 22 T cell receptor beta chains in this list originate from one sample, sequenced in a study of T cells in Graves' hyperthyroidism and ophthalmopathy (dated by TCRdb to about 2019). The library was produced with multiplex PCR. Sequencing took place on an Illumina HiSeq 2000. Amplification of TCR beta CDR3 regions was carried out from RNA transcripts. A first-round RT-PCR of the TCR CDR3 used the HTBI primer set with the Qiagen OneStep RT-PCR kit. The raw public data were reprocessed by TCRdb itself: fastp quality trimming at Q25, MiXCR clonotype calling, in-frame beta chains only. Identical CDR3 protein sequences are pooled into one entry, listed with their most common genes and DNA. The table for this sample lists some 690,000 distinct CDR3 sequences; around 16% of them were counted only once. 15% of the sample is taken by the ten largest. The sample taken for sequencing was blood. The receptors were gathered from a man between 50 and 59 years old with Graves' hyperthyroidism.

Notes on this clonotype: A much larger clone lies a single base off, so this may be a read error. This rearrangement joins TRBV20-1 to TRBJ2-1; 9 nucleotides agree with TRBD2. V dropped 6 bases and J dropped 6; count of bases not matched to a gene: 21. The CDR3 has 18 residues. In germline, CDR1 is DFQATT, CDR2 SNEGSKA (reference sequence). CDR3 region: CSANPKGLAGYGRNEQFF. The CDR3 nucleotides are TGCAGTGCAAACCCGAAGGGTCTAGCGGGATATGGGCGCAATGAGCAGTTCTTC.

The chain has TRBV19 and TRBJ1-5, with TRBD1 matching 10 bases. Losses at the gene ends were 5 bases for V and 5 bases for J; bases not matched to a gene: 6. CDR1 is LNHDA and CDR2 is SQIVND in the germline V gene (reference sequence). The CDR3 is 15 amino acids. CDR3 bases: TGTGCCAGTAGTGCAACGGACAGGGGGTATCAGCCCCAGCATTTT. Protein product: CASSATDRGYQPQHF. Full variable domain (missing parts from reference TRBV19 and TRBJ1-5): DGGITQSPKYLFRKEGQNVTLSCEQNLNHDAMYWYRQDPGQGLRLIYYSQIVNDFQKGDIAEGYSVSREKKESFPLTVTSAQKNPTAFYLCASSATDRGYQPQHFGDGTRLSIL.

This clonotype came up many times. The chain joins TRBV13 to TRBJ2-1; 10 positions agree with TRBD2. Per germline, CDR1 PRHDT and CDR2 FYEKMQ (reference sequence). The CDR3 length is 15 residues. With 4 bases clipped from V and 7 bases from J, the junction kept 7 bases outside the gene matches. The CDR3 here is CASSSLAGALNEQFF. DNA of the CDR3: TGTGCCAGCAGCTCCCTAGCGGGAGCTTTGAATGAGCAGTTCTTC. The entire variable domain, with the rest obtained from reference TRBV13 and TRBJ2-1, is as follows: AAGVIQSPRHLIKEKRETATLKCYPIPRHDTVYWYQQGPGQDPQFLISFYEKMQSDKGSIPDRFSAQQFSDYHSELNMSSLELGDSALYFCASSSLAGALNEQFFGPGTRLTVL.

This clonotype was recorded once. Possible read error: a much larger clone is one base away. The rearrangement joins TRBV7-2 to TRBJ1-2; D is unclear. Germline V gene lookup returns CDR1 SGHTA and CDR2 FQGNSA. Between the trimmed V and J ends, which lost 4 bases and 4 bases, there was a span of 16 bases. This CDR3 spans 15 amino acids. The CDR3 bases are TGTGCCAGCAGCTCCAGAGGTCAGCCCCTCTATGGCTACACCTTC. Residues: CASSSRGQPLYGYTF.

The rearrangement links TRBV19 to TRBJ2-7; 8 bases map to TRBD1. From germline, CDR1 is LNHDA and CDR2 SQIVND (reference sequence). The CDR3 has 15 residues. Trimming cost V 6 bases and J 4 bases; bases outside gene matches: 11. The CDR3 region has the DNA TGTGCCAGTAGGTATTTTCCGGGACAGGATTACGAGCAGTACTTC. Translation gives CASRYFPGQDYEQYF.

This clonotype came up many times. The genes are TRBV12-3 or TRBV12-4 and TRBJ1-2; 10 bases fit TRBD1. Losses at the gene ends were 8 bases for V and 7 bases for J; bases not matched to a gene: 7. CDR3 length: 13 amino acids. This CDR3 reads CASGPDRGVGYTF. CDR3 nucleotide sequence: TGTGCCAGCGGACCGGACAGGGGGGTTGGCTACACCTTC.

This clonotype has at least ten counts. The V call is TRBV2, the J call TRBJ2-1; D might be TRBD2 (5 bases). The germline V gene has CDR1 SNHLY and CDR2 FYNNEI. The CDR3 length is 15 residues. Trimming pared 8 bases from V and 8 bases from J, leaving 22 bases between. The CDR3 DNA sequence: TGTGCCAGCTCAGTCTCCCCGGGGTTGGGTGATGAGCAGTTCTTC. It is translated as CASSVSPGLGDEQFF.

This clonotype was counted many times. The chain recombines TRBV5-1 with TRBJ2-3, with 7 nucleotides matching TRBD1. The germline gives CDR1 SGHRS, CDR2 YFSETQ. The J segment lost 4 bases and the V segment lost 1 base, leaving 12 bases of the junction unmatched. The CDR3 runs 17 residues. CDR3 in amino acids: CASSLSPPGQTSDTQYF. The CDR3 DNA follows: TGCGCCAGCAGCTTGTCTCCCCCGGGACAGACGTCAGATACGCAGTATTTT.

This clonotype was recorded at least ten times. V and J are TRBV7-2 and TRBJ2-7; 7 bases map to TRBD1. In germline, CDR1 is SGHTA, CDR2 FQGNSA. This CDR3 comprises 14 residues. V shed 5 bases, J shed 2 bases, and the junction held 6 bases outside the gene matches. The CDR3 bases are TGTGCCAGCAGCATAACGGGGACAGCCTACGAGCAGTACTTC. As protein: CASSITGTAYEQYF.

The genes are TRBV30 and TRBJ2-2, with no clear D. The CDR3 totals 14 residues. V lost 2 bases and J lost 0, with 7 bases in between. The V gene's germline CDR1 is GTSNPN and CDR2 SVGIG (reference sequence). CDR3 nucleotide sequence: TGTGCCTGGAGTCCCAGTGCGAACACCGGGGAGCTGTTTTTT. This encodes CAWSPSANTGELFF.

The genes are TRBV28 and TRBJ2-5; a possible D gene is TRBD2 (5 bases). Germline V gene lookup returns CDR1 MDHEN and CDR2 SYDVKM. CDR3 size: 14 residues. The V gene lost 2 bases and the J gene lost 4 bases, with 11 bases spanning the gap. The CDR3 region has the DNA TGTGCCAGCAGTTTACAGGAGGCGGGAGAGACCCAGTACTTC. It encodes CASSLQEAGETQYF. The full variable domain, its missing parts supplied by reference TRBV28 and TRBJ2-5, is DVKVTQSSRYLVKRTGEKVFLECVQDMDHENMFWYRQDPGLGLRLIYFSYDVKMKEKGDIPEGYSVSREKKERFSLILESASTNQTSMYLCASSLQEAGETQYFGPGTRLLVL.

Many counts were recorded for this clonotype. The chain employs TRBV6-1 and TRBJ2-5; 8 bases align to TRBD2. Germline CDR1 reads MNHNS; CDR2 reads SASEGT. V gave up 1 base and J gave up 4 bases; unmatched junction bases: 5. The CDR3 spans 15 residues. The CDR3 protein is CASSEGGAGAETQYF. For the CDR3, the DNA is TGTGCCAGCAGTGAAGGAGGAGCGGGAGCAGAGACCCAGTACTTC.

The rearrangement uses TRBV12-3 or TRBV12-4 and TRBJ1-2; the match to TRBD1 covers 7 bases. V trimming: 5 bases; J trimming: 3 bases; junction bases outside the gene matches: 27. The CDR3 totals 21 residues. CDR3 sequence: CASSPSLVSRDRYTEYYGYTF. The CDR3 region has the DNA TGTGCCAGCAGTCCATCCCTTGTTTCCCGGGACAGATATACTGAATACTATGGCTACACCTTC.

The chain uses TRBV28 and TRBJ2-4; possibly TRBD1 or TRBD2 for D (6 bases each). V was shortened by 10 bases and J by 6 bases, with 19 bases between the two germline ends. The CDR3 is 14 residues long. Germline V gene lookup returns CDR1 MDHEN and CDR2 SYDVKM. As DNA, the CDR3 is TGTGCCACAACGGAGGGGACAAATATAAACATTCAGTACTTC. Its protein is CATTEGTNINIQYF. The full variable domain, in which reference TRBV28 and TRBJ2-4 provide the parts outside the CDR3, is DVKVTQSSRYLVKRTGEKVFLECVQDMDHENMFWYRQDPGLGLRLIYFSYDVKMKEKGDIPEGYSVSREKKERFSLILESASTNQTSMYLCATTEGTNINIQYFGAGTRLSVL.

This clonotype appeared many times. V gene TRBV19 combines with J gene TRBJ1-2, with TRBD1 as a possible D gene (6 bases). Germline V gene lookup returns CDR1 LNHDA and CDR2 SQIVND (reference sequence). CDR3 length: 16 residues. Trimming took off 7 bases at V and 5 bases at J, with 23 bases between the two ends. The CDR3 region has the DNA TGTGCCAGTACCCGAACGAGGGGCAGGGGAGAATATGGCTACACCTTC. Its translation: CASTRTRGRGEYGYTF.

This clonotype occurred many times. V usage is TRBV11-2 and J usage is TRBJ2-2, with 10 bases identical to TRBD1. The CDR3 runs to 15 residues. V was clipped by 5 bases and J by 6 bases; unmatched bases: 6. Looked up from germline, CDR1 is SGHAT and CDR2 is FQNNGV. CDR3 sequence reads: CASSVDRGRAGELFF. The CDR3 DNA follows: TGTGCCAGCAGCGTCGACAGGGGGCGGGCCGGGGAGCTGTTTTTT.

The V call is TRBV15, the J call TRBJ1-2; 8 bases map to TRBD1. The V gene's germline CDR1 is LNHNV and CDR2 YYDKDF (reference sequence). This CDR3 is built from 17 residues. V shed 7 bases and J 5 bases; nucleotides not matched to a gene: 18. The CDR3 DNA reads TGTGCCACCACCCCCCCATTCGGGACAGGAGAATTATATGGCTACACCTTC. Amino acid sequence: CATTPPFGTGELYGYTF. The full variable domain, in which reference TRBV15 and TRBJ1-2 provide the parts outside the CDR3, is DAMVIQNPRYQVTQFGKPVTLSCSQTLNHNVMYWYQQKSSQAPKLLFHYYDKDFNNEADTPDNFQSRRPNTSFCFLDIRSPGLGDTAMYLCATTPPFGTGELYGYTFGSGTRLTVV.

The chain has TRBV7-3 and TRBJ2-1; TRBD1 aligns across 10 bases. J was trimmed by 7 bases and V by 5 bases; bases with no gene match: 5. The CDR3 loop spans 14 amino acids. CDR1 SGHTA and CDR2 FQGTGA come from the germline V gene. CDR3 coding DNA: TGTGCCAGCAGCGAGGACAGGGGGAGAAATGAGCAGTTCTTC. It is translated as CASSEDRGRNEQFF. The whole variable domain, filled in from reference TRBV7-3 and TRBJ2-1, reads GAGVSQTPSNKVTEKGKYVELRCDPISGHTALYWYRQSLGQGPEFLIYFQGTGAADDSGLPNDRFFAVRPEGSVSTLKIQRTERGDSAVYLCASSEDRGRNEQFFGPGTRLTVL.

This clonotype has a count of ten or more. The chain carries TRBV7-9 and TRBJ2-1; D tentatively fits TRBD1 or TRBD2 (5 bases each). The V end lost 5 bases, the J end lost 8 bases, and 13 bases lay between the germline ends. The CDR3 is 13 amino acids. Germline V CDR1 and CDR2: SEHNR, FQNEAQ (reference sequence). The CDR3 spells CASSPWGSDEQFF. The CDR3 bases are TGTGCCAGCAGCCCGTGGGGGAGCGATGAGCAGTTCTTC. Variable domain in full (rest from reference TRBV7-9 and TRBJ2-1): DTGVSQNPRHKITKRGQNVTFRCDPISEHNRLYWYRQTLGQGPEFLTYFQNEAQLEKSRLLSDRFSAERPKGSFSTLEIQRTEQGDSAMYLCASSPWGSDEQFFGPGTRLTVL.

This clonotype came up many times. This rearrangement joins TRBV11-2 to TRBJ2-3; D uncertain. The ends were cut back, 5 bases at V and 4 bases at J, with 16 bases in the middle. The CDR3 contains 15 residues. Germline-derived CDR1 and CDR2 are SGHAT and FQNNGV. This chain's CDR3 is CASSPRPSHSDTQYF. CDR3 nucleotides: TGTGCCAGCAGCCCGAGACCTTCCCACTCAGATACGCAGTATTTT.

V and J are TRBV14 and TRBJ2-1; unclear D gene. Germline CDR1 SGHDN, CDR2 FVKESK. V was shortened by 3 bases and J by 2 bases, with 11 bases between the two germline ends. The CDR3 is 15 amino acids. The CDR3 DNA follows: TGTGCCAGCAGCCACCGGATTTTCGCCTACAATGAGCAGTTCTTC. This sequence encodes CASSHRIFAYNEQFF.

There are many counts of this clonotype. This chain links TRBV10-2 with TRBJ2-7; TRBD2 aligns across 11 bases. J was trimmed by 4 bases and V by 2 bases; bases with no gene match: 7. CDR3 length: 16 amino acids. Per germline, CDR1 WSHSY and CDR2 SAAADI. CDR3 coding DNA: TGCGCCAGCAGTGAGATTTGGGGACTAGCGGCGTACGAGCAGTACTTC. Its translation is CASSEIWGLAAYEQYF.